The clone carrying this T cell receptor beta chain was recorded many times. In donors with ophthalmopathy, activity was moderate-to-severe, with CAS ≥3, NOSPECS ≥4 and duration under 3 months. Amplifying from RNA transcripts, the study obtained TCR beta CDR3 regions. First-round RT-PCR relied on HTBI primers, and a second-round multiplex PCR came next. TCRdb passed the multiplex PCR reads through MiXCR, listing each CDR3 protein once. The table records almost 400,000 distinct CDR3 sequences, about 17% of them present only once. The data were obtained in a study of Graves' ophthalmopathy and Graves' hyperthyroidism. The ends were cut back, 3 bases at V and 4 bases at J, with 16 bases in the middle. Germline V CDR1 and CDR2: DFQATT, SNEGSKA (reference sequence). The CDR3 sequence is 14 residues long.

Sequenced: peripheral blood. This TCR derives from a woman aged 18-35 years with Graves' ophthalmopathy. This sequence joins TRBV20-1 and TRBJ2-7, with a weak D call TRBD1 (6 bases). CDR3 loop: CSASVGVRGYEQYF. The CDR3 region has the DNA TGCAGTGCTAGCGTTGGAGTCAGGGGATACGAGCAGTACTTC.